The 3 T cell receptor beta chains reported below all come from one sample, sequenced in a study of T cell responses to AZD1222 COVID-19 vaccine. TCRdb's copy holds only in-frame clones and misses some; the assay was immunoSEQ multiplex PCR. The table has over 80,000 clones, approximately 93% seen once. Sequenced material: peripheral blood, taken 28 days after the second AZD1222 dose. These receptors were obtained from an adult who received the AZD1222 COVID-19 vaccine.

V gene TRBV6-2 or TRBV6-3 combines with J gene TRBJ1-2; D is unclear. Germline CDR1 reads MNHEY; CDR2 reads SVGEGT. The CDR3 runs to 13 residues. Trimming took 0 bases from V and 9 from J, leaving 11 bases between them. The CDR3 sequence: CASSYSPRRSYTF. The CDR3 DNA follows: TGTGCCAGCAGTTACTCGCCCAGGAGGAGCTACACCTTC.

The V call is TRBV6-2 or TRBV6-3, the J call TRBJ2-5; D might be TRBD1 (5 bases). Trimming stripped 6 bases from V and 3 bases from J, with 17 bases between. Germline assignment: CDR1 MNHEY and CDR2 SVGEGT. The CDR3 length is 15 residues. CDR3 protein: CASSQGHSGKETQYF. The CDR3 coding sequence is TGTGCCAGCAGCCAGGGTCACTCGGGCAAAGAGACCCAGTACTTC.

The chain has TRBV5-1 and TRBJ2-1, with 9 nucleotides matching TRBD2. After removal of 0 bases from V and 5 bases from J, the junction contained 0 bases not matched to a gene. CDR1 and CDR2 (germline): SGHRS, YFSETQ. CDR3 length equals 14 residues. CDR3 nucleotides: TGCGCCAGCAGCTTGGTAGCGGGAGACAATGAGCAGTTCTTC. Its translation is CASSLVAGDNEQFF.